The entry below describes one TCR beta chain. Its antigen remains unknown. The data were obtained in a study of cytomegalovirus exposure and HLA in healthy donors. Study-wide findings and caveats: The study labeled fewer than 200 TCR beta chains cytomegalovirus-associated.

The primer mix had 60 Vbeta and 13 Jbeta primers. The repertoire was sequenced with immunoSEQ multiplex PCR; TCRdb's copy has only in-frame clones and lacks some. The sample has 130,000 to 150,000 clones; around 81% are singletons. The source is a male donor in good health and CMV-seronegative. The sequenced sample consisted of PBMCs.

CDR3 DNA: TGTGCCAGCAGTCCTCTGGACAGGAAGATCGGGGAGCTGTTTTTT. Amino acid sequence: CASSPLDRKIGELFF. V is TRBV7-9 and J is TRBJ2-2, with 7 bases that match TRBD1. The CDR3 extends over 15 amino acids. Trimming at V came to 6 bases and at J to 7 bases, leaving 11 bases not matched to a gene. The germline V gene encodes CDR1 SEHNR and CDR2 FQNEAQ (reference sequence).